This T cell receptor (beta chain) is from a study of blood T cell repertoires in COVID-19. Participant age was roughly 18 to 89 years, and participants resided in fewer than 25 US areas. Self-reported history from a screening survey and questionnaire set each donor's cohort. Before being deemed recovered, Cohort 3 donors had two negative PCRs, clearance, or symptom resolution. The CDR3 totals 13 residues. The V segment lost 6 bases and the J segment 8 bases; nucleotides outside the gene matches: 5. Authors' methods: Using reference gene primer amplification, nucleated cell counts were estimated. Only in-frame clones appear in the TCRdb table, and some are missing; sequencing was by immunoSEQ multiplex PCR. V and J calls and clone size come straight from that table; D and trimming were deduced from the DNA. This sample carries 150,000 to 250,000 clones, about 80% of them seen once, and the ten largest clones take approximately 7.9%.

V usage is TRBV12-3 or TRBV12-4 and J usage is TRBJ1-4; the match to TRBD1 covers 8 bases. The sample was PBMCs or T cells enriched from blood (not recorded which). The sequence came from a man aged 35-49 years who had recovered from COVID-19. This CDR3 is CASSQGAREKLFF. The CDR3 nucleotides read TGTGCCAGCAGCCAGGGGGCACGGGAAAAACTGTTTTTT.